This is a list of T cell receptor beta chains from one sample in a study of cytomegalovirus exposure and HLA in healthy donors. Produced via immunoSEQ multiplex PCR; TCRdb's table is partial and in-frame only. This table has around 280,000 clones, over 85% appearing once. Material: PBMCs. The source of these receptors is a woman younger than 35 in good health and CMV-seronegative. CDR3s include the opening cysteine and the closing phenylalanine or tryptophan. The D gene is left open where the match is weak. Where a row states a size, it is once, few, many or the class of an expanded clone; other rows omit it.

J: TRBJ2-7
size: NA
D: TRBD1
V: TRBV12-5
DNA: TGTGCTAGTGGTCTCAGGGGGACGTCTAGCTCCTACGAGCAGTACTTC
CDR3: CASGLRGTSSSYEQYF

J: TRBJ2-2
size: NA
D: TRBD1
V: TRBV2
DNA: TGTGCCAGCAAGGGACAGGGGGCTTTGGGGAACACCGGGGAGCTGTTTTTT
CDR3: CASKGQGALGNTGELFF

J: TRBJ1-2
size: NA
D: NA
V: TRBV6-5
DNA: TGTGCCAGCAGTTACTCTGGGACTGTTCCTAACTATGGCTACACCTTC
CDR3: CASSYSGTVPNYGYTF

J: TRBJ2-1
size: NA
D: NA
V: TRBV5-6
DNA: TGTGCCAGCAGCTTCGGGTCCGGCGGTGAGCAGTTCTTC
CDR3: CASSFGSGGEQFF

J: TRBJ1-2
size: NA
D: TRBD1
V: TRBV19
DNA: TGTGCCAGTGCACCGACGGGACAGTCCTATGGCTACACCTTC
CDR3: CASAPTGQSYGYTF

J: TRBJ1-1
size: NA
D: TRBD1
V: TRBV6-5
DNA: TGTGCCGCCCGGACAGGGAACACTGAAGCTTTCTTT
CDR3: CAARTGNTEAFF

J: TRBJ2-3
size: NA
D: TRBD2
V: TRBV2
DNA: TGTGCCAGCAGGCGGGGGAAAGATACGCAGTATTTT
CDR3: CASRRGKDTQYF

J: TRBJ1-2
size: NA
D: NA
V: TRBV18
DNA: TGTGCCAGCTCACCAGTATCATCGGGTGAGGGCTACACCTTC
CDR3: CASSPVSSGEGYTF

J: TRBJ1-3
size: once
D: NA
V: TRBV10-3
DNA: TGTGCCATCAGTGAGGGGGGGTTCTCTGGAAACACCATATATTTT
CDR3: CAISEGGFSGNTIYF

J: TRBJ1-2
size: NA
D: NA
V: TRBV10-3
DNA: TGTGCCATCAGAGAGGTCTTTGGCTACACCTTC
CDR3: CAIREVFGYTF

J: TRBJ1-3
size: NA
D: TRBD1
V: TRBV7-9
DNA: TGTGCCAGCAGAACCGGGACAGGGAATGGAAACACCATATATTTT
CDR3: CASRTGTGNGNTIYF

J: TRBJ2-7
size: NA
D: NA
V: TRBV10-1
DNA: TGCGCCAGCAGTGGTGATCAGGGTTCCTACGAGCAGTACTTC
CDR3: CASSGDQGSYEQYF

J: TRBJ2-1
size: NA
D: TRBD2
V: TRBV6-4
DNA: TGTGCCAGCAGTGAGCTAGCGGGGGGGGCCCGCTACAATGAGCAGTTCTTC
CDR3: CASSELAGGARYNEQFF

J: TRBJ1-5
size: NA
D: NA
V: TRBV30
DNA: TGTGCCTGGAGTAGGTGGAGGGGTGTACGGCCCCAGCATTTT
CDR3: CAWSRWRGVRPQHF

J: TRBJ1-1
size: NA
D: NA
V: TRBV29-1
DNA: TGCAGCGTTGGAGGGTTGTTGGCCCGCACTGAAGCTTTCTTT
CDR3: CSVGGLLARTEAFF

J: TRBJ2-2
size: NA
D: NA
V: TRBV29-1
DNA: TGCAGCGTAATCCCAGGGGTGACCGGGGAGCTGTTTTTT
CDR3: CSVIPGVTGELFF

J: TRBJ2-5
size: NA
D: TRBD1
V: TRBV18
DNA: TGTGCCAGCTCACCCGGACAGGGGAGGTACCAAGAGACCCAGTACTTC
CDR3: CASSPGQGRYQETQYF

J: TRBJ1-2
size: NA
D: TRBD1
V: TRBV5-1
DNA: TGCGCCAGCAGCGGGGGACAGATCTATGGCTACACCTTC
CDR3: CASSGGQIYGYTF

J: TRBJ2-1
size: NA
D: TRBD1
V: TRBV5-1
DNA: TGCGCCAGCAGCCCGGACAGGGAAGATTACAATGAGCAGTTCTTC
CDR3: CASSPDREDYNEQFF

J: TRBJ2-1
size: few
D: NA
V: TRBV5-1
DNA: TGCGCCAGCAGCTTGTCACTCAATGAGCAGTTCTTC
CDR3: CASSLSLNEQFF

J: TRBJ2-3
size: NA
D: NA
V: TRBV19
DNA: TGTGCCAGTAGTGGGCAGTGGACTAGCACAGATACGCAGTATTTT
CDR3: CASSGQWTSTDTQYF